A single sample gave rise to the 30 T cell receptor beta chains below, sequenced in a study of T cells in Graves' hyperthyroidism and ophthalmopathy (dated by TCRdb to 2018 to 2020). The library was produced with multiplex PCR. Sequencer: Illumina HiSeq 2000. Amplification of TCR beta CDR3 regions was carried out from RNA transcripts. For the first round of RT-PCR on the TCR CDR3, the HTBI primer set was used together with the Qiagen OneStep RT-PCR kit. TCRdb trimmed public reads at Q25 via fastp, called clones via MiXCR and kept in-frame beta chains. Rows with a matching CDR3 protein are joined into one entry that keeps the most common DNA and genes. In this sample the table shows around 600,000 distinct CDR3 sequences, 12% to 15% of which occur a single time. The ten largest clonotypes hold around 7% of the sample. The sample taken for sequencing was blood. These receptors all stem from a young woman with Graves' ophthalmopathy.

This clonotype was recorded at least ten times. This chain uses TRBV7-2 with TRBJ2-4, with 9 bases lining up with TRBD2. This CDR3 is built from 15 residues. Germline V gives CDR1 SGHTA, CDR2 FQGNSA. V gave up 3 bases and J gave up 8 bases; unmatched junction bases: 8. The CDR3 region is CASSFLAGVQDIQYF. CDR3 in DNA: TGTGCCAGCAGCTTCTTAGCGGGAGTACAAGACATTCAGTACTTC.

The sample holds many counts of this clonotype. The rearrangement uses TRBV19 and TRBJ1-1, with 7 bases that match TRBD1. In germline, CDR1 is LNHDA, CDR2 SQIVND (reference sequence). The V and J ends lost 3 bases and 1 base, in that order; junction bases with no gene match: 5. The CDR3 is 15 amino acids. The CDR3 nucleotides are TGTGCCAGTAGTATCTTGGGGACAGAGAACACTGAAGCTTTCTTT. It codes for CASSILGTENTEAFF.

This clonotype was seen at least ten times. The J gene is TRBJ1-4, the V gene TRBV20-1, with 7 bases matching TRBD1. The length of the CDR3 is 15 residues. The germline V gene has CDR1 DFQATT and CDR2 SNEGSKA (reference sequence). The V segment lost 0 bases and the J segment 7 bases; nucleotides outside the gene matches: 8. The CDR3 is CSARDTRQGGEKLFF. CDR3 coding DNA: TGCAGTGCTAGAGATACGAGACAGGGAGGTGAAAAACTGTTTTTT.

There are many counts of this clonotype. This sequence joins TRBV28 and TRBJ1-5; D remains ambiguous. Germline CDR1 reads MDHEN; CDR2 reads SYDVKM. The CDR3 is made up of 18 amino acids. V was cut by 6 bases and J by 2 bases, with 23 bases left in between. The CDR3 region has the DNA TGTGCCAGCAGCCGTACTACTGAGTCCCTTCGAGGCAATCAGCCCCAGCATTTT. Amino acids: CASSRTTESLRGNQPQHF.

This clonotype was detected many times. The gene calls are TRBV5-4 and TRBJ2-1, with TRBD2 as a possible D gene (5 bases). The CDR3 covers 14 residues. Trimming shortened V by 2 bases and J by 7 bases, and 13 bases separated the two germline ends. Germline V gene sequence: CDR1 SGHNT, CDR2 YYREEE (reference sequence). This chain's CDR3 is CASSFTSGGNEQFF. In nucleotides, the CDR3 is TGTGCCAGCAGCTTCACATCCGGCGGGAATGAGCAGTTCTTC. The variable domain in full, with the rest retrieved from reference TRBV5-4 and TRBJ2-1, is ETGVTQSPTHLIKTRGQQVTLRCSSQSGHNTVSWYQQALGQGPQFIFQYYREEENGRGNFPPRFSGLQFPNYSSELNVNALELDDSALYLCASSFTSGGNEQFFGPGTRLTVL.

This clonotype was picked up many times. The V and J genes are TRBV7-9 and TRBJ2-7, with 7 bases aligning to TRBD1. Germline CDR1 and CDR2: SEHNR and FQNEAQ (reference sequence). The V and J ends lost 4 bases and 4 bases, in that order; junction bases with no gene match: 4. The CDR3 spans 13 residues. CDR3 nucleotide sequence: TGTGCCAGCAGCTCGGCGGACAGGTACGAGCAGTACTTC. It is translated as CASSSADRYEQYF.

This clonotype was detected only a few times. J is TRBJ2-1 and V is TRBV24-1; 14 bases are shared with TRBD2. This CDR3 has 17 residues. Trimming removed 4 bases from V and 7 bases from J; junction bases left unmatched: 8. The germline V gene has CDR1 KGHDR and CDR2 SFDVKD. The CDR3 here is CATSDPGTSGSLNEQFF. In nucleotides, the CDR3 is TGTGCCACCAGTGACCCCGGGACTAGCGGGAGTCTTAATGAGCAGTTCTTC.

The V call is TRBV6-1, the J call TRBJ1-1, with 9 bases lining up with TRBD1. V shed 1 base, J shed 4 bases, and the junction held 7 bases outside the gene matches. Germline CDR1 MNHNS, CDR2 SASEGT. The CDR3 extends over 16 amino acids. CDR3: CASSEGQGDDSTEAFF. The CDR3 region has the DNA TGTGCCAGCAGTGAAGGACAGGGGGATGATAGCACTGAAGCTTTCTTT.

Ten or more counts support this clonotype. The rearrangement joins TRBV7-9 to TRBJ2-7, with TRBD1 identical over 9 bases. This CDR3 comprises 15 residues. Trimming at V came to 2 bases and at J to 3 bases, leaving 5 bases not matched to a gene. CDR1 and CDR2 (germline): SEHNR, FQNEAQ (reference sequence). CDR3 sequence (DNA): TGTGCCAGCAGCTTATTACGGACAGGGGTCTACGAGCAGTACTTC. Amino acids: CASSLLRTGVYEQYF.

This clonotype was seen a handful of times. The chain carries TRBV9 and TRBJ1-2; D gene uncertain. V was shortened by 7 bases and J by 4 bases, with 17 bases between the two germline ends. This CDR3 is built from 14 residues. The germline V gene encodes CDR1 SGDLS and CDR2 YYNGEE. DNA of the CDR3: TGTGCCAGCCGGAGGGAGGGTCAGAGCTATGGCTACACCTTC. This translates into CASRREGQSYGYTF.

This clonotype was seen ten or more times. The rearrangement links TRBV11-3 to TRBJ2-3; D is unclear. Germline CDR1 SGHNT, CDR2 YENEEA. This CDR3 has 15 amino acids. Trimming pared 3 bases from V and 3 bases from J, leaving 13 bases between. The CDR3 DNA sequence: TGTGCCAGCAGCTTGTATGAGGACGGGACAGATACGCAGTATTTT. Amino acids: CASSLYEDGTDTQYF.

This clonotype has ten or more counts. CDR3 DNA: TGTGCCAGCCGCCACAGGTCCTGGTCCGCCTACGAGCAGTACTTC. Amino acids: CASRHRSWSAYEQYF. The chain employs TRBV6-1 and TRBJ2-7; TRBD1 might be the D (5 bases). This CDR3 region has 15 residues. V shed 8 bases and J shed 2 bases, with 19 bases lying between them. Germline CDR1 MNHNS, CDR2 SASEGT.

This clonotype was seen only a few times. The DNA for the CDR3 is TGTGCCAGCAATACTCCGGGGGCCACTAATGAAAAACTGTTTTTT. Its translation: CASNTPGATNEKLFF. The rearrangement joins TRBV7-9 to TRBJ1-4, with D perhaps matching TRBD1 (6 bases). The germline gives CDR1 SEHNR, CDR2 FQNEAQ (reference sequence). The ends were cut back, 7 bases at V and 2 bases at J, with 14 bases in the middle. The CDR3 extends over 15 amino acids.

Regarding this clonotype: The likely explanation is a read error, given a far larger clone one base away. The chain employs TRBV14 and TRBJ2-7; D unresolved. This CDR3 spans 12 amino acids. Germline CDR1 SGHDN, CDR2 FVKESK. This CDR3 is CASSQGTYEQCF. The CDR3 DNA reads as TGTGCCAGCAGCCAGGGCACTTACGAGCAGTGCTTC. Based on the CDR3 plus reference TRBV14 and TRBJ2-7, the full variable domain is EAGVTQFPSHSVIEKGQTVTLRCDPISGHDNLYWYRRVMGKEIKFLLHFVKESKQDESGMPNNRFLAERTGGTYSTLKVQPAELEDSGVYFCASSQGTYEQCFGPGTRLTVT.

As DNA, the CDR3 is TGCGCCAGCAGCTTGGACCCATTGGCGGGGGAGCTGTTTTTT. This translates into CASSLDPLAGELFF. V usage is TRBV5-1 and J usage is TRBJ2-2, with D unclear. CDR3 length: 14 residues. V lost 0 bases to trimming and J lost 8 bases, with 11 bases between them. Germline V CDR1 and CDR2: SGHRS, YFSETQ. Using reference TRBV5-1 and TRBJ2-2 for the parts outside the CDR3, the full variable domain is KAGVTQTPRYLIKTRGQQVTLSCSPISGHRSVSWYQQTPGQGLQFLFEYFSETQRNKGNFPGRFSGRQFSNSRSEMNVSTLELGDSALYLCASSLDPLAGELFFGEGSRLTVL.

This clonotype came up many times. The chain is built from TRBV11-2 and TRBJ2-1; a possible D gene is TRBD2 (6 bases). The CDR3 is 18 amino acids. Trimming stripped 2 bases from V and 0 bases from J, with 17 bases between. CDR1 and CDR2 from the germline V gene are SGHAT and FQNNGV. CDR3 residues: CASSLRDSVGGSYNEQFF. The CDR3 DNA is TGTGCCAGCAGCTTAAGGGACTCAGTTGGGGGCTCCTACAATGAGCAGTTCTTC.

This clonotype was detected ten times or more. In DNA, the CDR3 is TGCAGTGCTAGATGGGCCGCGGGGTCAGATACGCAGTATTTT. Amino acid sequence: CSARWAAGSDTQYF. This rearrangement joins TRBV20-1 to TRBJ2-3, with D perhaps matching TRBD2 (6 bases). Trimming pared 2 bases from V and 4 bases from J, leaving 13 bases between. Germline CDR1 is DFQATT and CDR2 is SNEGSKA (reference sequence). The CDR3 sequence is 14 residues long.

This clonotype has only a few counts. DNA of the CDR3: TGTGCCAGCTCACGCATGACAGGCCTTGGGGAGTATGGCTACACCTTC. It translates to CASSRMTGLGEYGYTF. The chain couples TRBV18 to TRBJ1-2; weak D call: TRBD1 (6 bases). The V and J ends lost 4 bases and 5 bases respectively, with 20 bases between them. The V gene's germline CDR1 is KGHSH and CDR2 LQKENI. This CDR3 region has 16 residues.

There are many counts of this clonotype. The chain uses TRBV18 and TRBJ1-2; TRBD1 matches 7 bases. This CDR3 is built from 14 residues. CDR1 is KGHSH and CDR2 is LQKENI in the germline V gene. V dropped 0 bases and J dropped 6; count of bases not matched to a gene: 4. The CDR3 bases are TGTGCCAGCTCACCACCGGACAGGAGCGATGGCTACACCTTC. It encodes CASSPPDRSDGYTF.

This clonotype has a count of ten or more. The chain joins TRBV27 to TRBJ2-3, with TRBD1 matching over 8 bases. This CDR3 comprises 17 residues. Per the germline V gene, CDR1 is MNHEY and CDR2 is SMNVEV (reference sequence). V shed 6 bases, J shed 4 bases, and the junction held 15 bases outside the gene matches. CDR3 amino acids: CASRPAHQGARPDTQYF. The CDR3 bases are TGTGCCAGCAGACCGGCTCACCAGGGGGCGCGTCCAGATACGCAGTATTTT.

This clonotype was observed at least ten times. The V and J genes are TRBV18 and TRBJ1-5; D ambiguous. This CDR3 is 13 amino acids long. Per the germline V gene, CDR1 is KGHSH and CDR2 is LQKENI. Trimming stripped 6 bases from V and 4 bases from J, with 10 bases between. The CDR3 sequence is CASSESRNQPQHF. The CDR3 nucleotides read TGTGCCAGCTCGGAGTCGAGGAATCAGCCCCAGCATTTT.

In this sample, this clonotype turned up a few times. The chain carries TRBV12-3 or TRBV12-4 and TRBJ1-1; tentatively, D is TRBD1 (6 bases). The CDR3 spans 13 residues. With 7 bases removed from V and 4 bases from J, the gap between germline ends came to 13 bases. The CDR3 nucleotides are TGTGCCAGCATTACAGACAGGAGCACTGAAGCTTTCTTT. Its protein product is CASITDRSTEAFF.

This clonotype has a count of ten or more. V usage is TRBV4-1 and J usage is TRBJ1-1; D gene uncertain. CDR3 length: 15 residues. Germline V gene data show CDR1 as MGHRA and CDR2 as YSYEKL. V was cut by 2 bases and J by 1 base, with 11 bases left in between. The CDR3 spells CASSQPPPGNTEAFF. CDR3 nucleotides: TGCGCCAGCAGCCAACCGCCTCCGGGGAACACTGAAGCTTTCTTT.

The chain has TRBV19 and TRBJ1-5; D uncertain. CDR1 is LNHDA and CDR2 is SQIVND in the germline V gene (reference sequence). Trimming removed 3 bases from V and 11 bases from J, with 8 bases in between. The CDR3 is made up of 11 amino acids. CDR3 sequence (DNA): TGTGCCAGTAGTATCTCCCCAACCCAGCATTTT. Amino acid sequence: CASSISPTQHF.

The genes are TRBV19 and TRBJ1-5; no clear D. Deletions cut 0 bases from V and 0 bases from J, with 3 bases between. From germline, CDR1 is LNHDA and CDR2 SQIVND (reference sequence). This CDR3 is 14 amino acids long. The CDR3 here is CASSIEGSNQPQHF. The CDR3 region has the DNA TGTGCCAGTAGTATAGAGGGTAGCAATCAGCCCCAGCATTTT.

This clonotype has at least ten counts. V gene TRBV2 combines with J gene TRBJ1-2; a possible D gene is TRBD1 (5 bases). The V end lost 2 bases, the J end lost 4 bases, and 11 bases lay between the germline ends. CDR1 is SNHLY and CDR2 is FYNNEI in the germline V gene. The CDR3 extends over 14 amino acids. CDR3 nucleotide sequence: TGTGCCAGCAGTGAATTTAGGGACGCCTATGGCTACACCTTC. It encodes CASSEFRDAYGYTF. The full variable domain, in which reference TRBV2 and TRBJ1-2 provide the parts outside the CDR3, is EPEVTQTPSHQVTQMGQEVILRCVPISNHLYFYWYRQILGQKVEFLVSFYNNEISEKSEIFDDQFSVERPDGSNFTLKIRSTKLEDSAMYFCASSEFRDAYGYTFGSGTRLTVV.

This clonotype was seen at least ten times. This chain links TRBV20-1 with TRBJ2-1; 8 bases agree with TRBD2. CDR1 is DFQATT and CDR2 is SNEGSKA in the germline V gene (reference sequence). After removal of 8 bases from V and 5 bases from J, the junction contained 8 bases not matched to a gene. The CDR3 runs to 13 residues. The CDR3 region has the DNA TGCAGTTTTGGTCTAGCGGGTCACAATGAGCAGTTCTTC. Translation: CSFGLAGHNEQFF.

Regarding this clonotype: A much larger clone lies a single base off, so this may be a read error. The chain couples TRBV3-1 to TRBJ1-5; D unresolved. The germline CDR1 and CDR2 sequences are LGHDT and YNNKEL (reference sequence). This CDR3 contains 12 residues. CDR3 loop: CASSQPNQPQRF. CDR3 coding DNA: TGTGCCAGCAGCCAACCCAATCAGCCCCAGCGTTTT.

This clonotype was counted ten times or more. V and J are TRBV6-1 and TRBJ2-3; D remains unclear. The V end was cut by 8 bases, the J end by 1 base, with 10 bases between. The CDR3 is made up of 13 amino acids. Germline loops: CDR1 MNHNS, CDR2 SASEGT. The DNA of the CDR3 is TGTGCCAGCGTTAGGGCCGGCACAGATACGCAGTATTTT. Translating it yields CASVRAGTDTQYF.

This clonotype came up once. It may be a read error: a sequence one base away is much more abundant. The chain combines TRBV30 with TRBJ1-2; D gene uncertain. Germline-derived CDR1 and CDR2 are GTSNPN and SVGIG (reference sequence). The CDR3 sequence is 13 residues long. V was trimmed by 0 bases and J by 9 bases, leaving 14 bases between them. CDR3 region: CAWSVGFTSSYTF. For the CDR3, the DNA is TGTGCCTGGAGTGTAGGGTTCACAAGCAGCTACACCTTC.